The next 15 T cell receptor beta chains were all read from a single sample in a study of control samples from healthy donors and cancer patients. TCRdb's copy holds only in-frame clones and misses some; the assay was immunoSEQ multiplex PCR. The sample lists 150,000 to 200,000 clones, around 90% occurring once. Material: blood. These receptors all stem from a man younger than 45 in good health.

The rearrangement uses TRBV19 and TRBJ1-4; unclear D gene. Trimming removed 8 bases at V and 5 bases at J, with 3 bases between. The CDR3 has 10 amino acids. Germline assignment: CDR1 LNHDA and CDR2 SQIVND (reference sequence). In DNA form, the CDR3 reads TGTGCCAGTGGCAATGAAAAACTGTTTTTT. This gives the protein CASGNEKLFF. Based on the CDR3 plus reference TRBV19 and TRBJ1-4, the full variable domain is DGGITQSPKYLFRKEGQNVTLSCEQNLNHDAMYWYRQDPGQGLRLIYYSQIVNDFQKGDIAEGYSVSREKKESFPLTVTSAQKNPTAFYLCASGNEKLFFGSGTQLSVL.

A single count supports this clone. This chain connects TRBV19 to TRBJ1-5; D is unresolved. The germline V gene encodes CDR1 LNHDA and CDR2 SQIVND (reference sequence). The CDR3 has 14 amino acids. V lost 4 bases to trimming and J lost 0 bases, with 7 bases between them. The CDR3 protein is CASSTTASNQPQHF. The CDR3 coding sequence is TGTGCCAGTAGTACTACAGCTAGCAATCAGCCCCAGCATTTT.

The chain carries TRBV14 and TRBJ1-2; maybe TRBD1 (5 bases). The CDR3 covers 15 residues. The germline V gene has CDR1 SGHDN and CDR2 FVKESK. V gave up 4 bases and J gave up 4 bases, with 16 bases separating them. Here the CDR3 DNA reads TGTGCCAGCAGCCCACCCGGGGGGGGTACCTATGGCTACACCTTC. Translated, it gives CASSPPGGGTYGYTF.

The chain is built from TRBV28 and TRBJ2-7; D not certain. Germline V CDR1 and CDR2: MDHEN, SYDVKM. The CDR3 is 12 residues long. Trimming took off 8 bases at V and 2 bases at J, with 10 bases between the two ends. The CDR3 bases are TGTGCCAGCGTTTCAACGACCTACGAGCAGTACTTC. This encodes CASVSTTYEQYF.

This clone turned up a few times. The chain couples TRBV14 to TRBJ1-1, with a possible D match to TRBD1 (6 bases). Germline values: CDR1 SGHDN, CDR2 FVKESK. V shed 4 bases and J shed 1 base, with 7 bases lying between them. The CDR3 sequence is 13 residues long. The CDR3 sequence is CASSRQENTEAFF. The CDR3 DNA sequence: TGTGCCAGCAGCCGACAGGAGAACACTGAAGCTTTCTTT.

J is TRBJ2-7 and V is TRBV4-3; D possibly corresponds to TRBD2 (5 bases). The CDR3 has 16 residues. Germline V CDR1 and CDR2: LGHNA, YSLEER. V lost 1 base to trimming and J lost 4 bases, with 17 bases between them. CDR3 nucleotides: TGCGCCAGCAGCCAAGTTAGGACTCATATCTCATACGAGCAGTACTTC. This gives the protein CASSQVRTHISYEQYF.

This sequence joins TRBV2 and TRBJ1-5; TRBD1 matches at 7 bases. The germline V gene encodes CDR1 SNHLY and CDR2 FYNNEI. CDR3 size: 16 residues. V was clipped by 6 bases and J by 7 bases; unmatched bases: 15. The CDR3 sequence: CASSAEWTGEGQPQHF. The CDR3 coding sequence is TGTGCCAGCAGCGCAGAGTGGACAGGCGAGGGGCAGCCCCAGCATTTT.

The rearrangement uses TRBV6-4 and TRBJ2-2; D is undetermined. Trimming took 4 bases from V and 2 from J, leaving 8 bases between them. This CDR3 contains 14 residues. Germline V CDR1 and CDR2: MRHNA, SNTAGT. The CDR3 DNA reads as TGTGCCAGCAGTGTTTCTGCCAACACCGGGGAGCTGTTTTTT. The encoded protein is CASSVSANTGELFF.

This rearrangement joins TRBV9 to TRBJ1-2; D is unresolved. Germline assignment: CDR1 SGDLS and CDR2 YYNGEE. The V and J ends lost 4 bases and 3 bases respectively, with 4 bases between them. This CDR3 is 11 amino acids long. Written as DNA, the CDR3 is TGTGCCAGCAGCCGGGACTATGGCTACACCTTC. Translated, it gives CASSRDYGYTF.

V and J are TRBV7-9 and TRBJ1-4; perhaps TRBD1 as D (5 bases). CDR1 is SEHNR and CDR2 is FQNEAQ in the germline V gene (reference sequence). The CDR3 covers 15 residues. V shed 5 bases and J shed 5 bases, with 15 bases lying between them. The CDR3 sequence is CASSIPGLINEKLFF. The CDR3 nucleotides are TGTGCCAGCAGCATTCCGGGACTGATCAATGAAAAACTGTTTTTT.

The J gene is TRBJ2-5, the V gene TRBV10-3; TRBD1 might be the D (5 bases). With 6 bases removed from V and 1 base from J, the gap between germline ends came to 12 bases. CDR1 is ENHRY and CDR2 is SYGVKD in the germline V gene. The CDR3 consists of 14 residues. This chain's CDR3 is CAIRDTLLQETQYF. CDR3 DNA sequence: TGTGCCATCAGGGACACACTGCTCCAAGAGACCCAGTACTTC.

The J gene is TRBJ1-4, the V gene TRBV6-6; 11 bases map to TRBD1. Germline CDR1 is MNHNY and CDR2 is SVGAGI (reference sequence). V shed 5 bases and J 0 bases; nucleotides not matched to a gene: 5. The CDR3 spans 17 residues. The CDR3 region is CASSHGQGAATNEKLFF. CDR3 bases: TGTGCCAGCAGTCACGGACAGGGGGCAGCAACTAATGAAAAACTGTTTTTT.

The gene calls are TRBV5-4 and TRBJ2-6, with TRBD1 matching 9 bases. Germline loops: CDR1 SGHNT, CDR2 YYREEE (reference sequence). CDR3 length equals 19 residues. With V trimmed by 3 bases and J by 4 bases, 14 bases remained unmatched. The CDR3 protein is CASSSGTGQFRLGANVLTF. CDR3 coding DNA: TGTGCCAGCAGCTCGGGGACAGGGCAGTTTCGCTTAGGGGCCAACGTCCTGACTTTC.

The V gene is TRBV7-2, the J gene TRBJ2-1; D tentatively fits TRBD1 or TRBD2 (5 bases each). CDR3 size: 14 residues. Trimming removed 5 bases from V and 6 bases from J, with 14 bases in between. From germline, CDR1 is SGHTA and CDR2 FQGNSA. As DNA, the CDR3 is TGTGCCAGCAGCCTTCGGGACGCCGTCAATGAGCAGTTCTTC. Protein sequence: CASSLRDAVNEQFF.

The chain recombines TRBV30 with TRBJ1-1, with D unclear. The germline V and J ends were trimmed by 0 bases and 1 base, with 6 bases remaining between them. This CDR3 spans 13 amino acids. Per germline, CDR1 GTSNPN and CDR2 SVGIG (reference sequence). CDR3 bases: TGTGCCTGGAGTGTACGGGGGAACACTGAAGCTTTCTTT. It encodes CAWSVRGNTEAFF.